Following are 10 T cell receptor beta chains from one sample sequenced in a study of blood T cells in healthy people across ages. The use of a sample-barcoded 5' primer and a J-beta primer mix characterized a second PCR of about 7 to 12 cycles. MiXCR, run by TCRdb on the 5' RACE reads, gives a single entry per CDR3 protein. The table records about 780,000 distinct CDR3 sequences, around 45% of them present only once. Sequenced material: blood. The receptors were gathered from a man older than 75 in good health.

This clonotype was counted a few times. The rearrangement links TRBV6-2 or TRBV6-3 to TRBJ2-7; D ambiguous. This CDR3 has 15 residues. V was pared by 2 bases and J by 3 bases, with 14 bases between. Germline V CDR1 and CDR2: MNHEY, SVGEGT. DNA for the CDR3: TGTGCCAGCAGTTACGGTTCAGCTTACCTCTACGAGCAGTACTTC. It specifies CASSYGSAYLYEQYF.

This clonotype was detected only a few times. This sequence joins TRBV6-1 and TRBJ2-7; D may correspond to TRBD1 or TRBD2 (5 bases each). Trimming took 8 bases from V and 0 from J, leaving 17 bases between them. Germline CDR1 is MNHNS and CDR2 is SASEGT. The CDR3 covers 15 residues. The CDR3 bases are TGTGCCAGCTGCAGAACTCGGGACCGCTCCTACGAGCAGTACTTC. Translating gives CASCRTRDRSYEQYF.

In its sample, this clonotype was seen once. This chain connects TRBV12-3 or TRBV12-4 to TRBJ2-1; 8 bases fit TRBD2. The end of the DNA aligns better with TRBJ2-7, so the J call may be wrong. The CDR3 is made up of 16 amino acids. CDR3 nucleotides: TGTGCCAGCAGTTTTGATCTAGCTAGCGGGTACAATGAGCAGTACTTC. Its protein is CASSFDLASGYNEQYF.

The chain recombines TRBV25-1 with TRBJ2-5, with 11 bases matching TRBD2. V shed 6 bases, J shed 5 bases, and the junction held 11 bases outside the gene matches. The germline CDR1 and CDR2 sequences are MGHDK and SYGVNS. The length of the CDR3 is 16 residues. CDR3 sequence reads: CASSAKGLAERETQYF. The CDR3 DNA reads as TGTGCCAGCAGCGCGAAGGGACTAGCGGAACGGGAGACCCAGTACTTC.

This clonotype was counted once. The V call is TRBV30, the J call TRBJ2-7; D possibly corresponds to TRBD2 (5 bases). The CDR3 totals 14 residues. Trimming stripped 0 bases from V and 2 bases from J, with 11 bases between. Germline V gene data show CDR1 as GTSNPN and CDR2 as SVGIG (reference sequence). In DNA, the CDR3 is TGTGCCTGGAGTGTAGCGGAGATAGCCTACGAGCAGTACTTC. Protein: CAWSVAEIAYEQYF.

CDR3 sequence: CASSLAQYYEQYF. The CDR3, as DNA: TGTGCCAGCAGCTTAGCACAGTACTACGAGCAGTACTTC. The V gene is TRBV7-2, the J gene TRBJ2-7; D gene unclear. V was shortened by 0 bases and J by 3 bases, with 6 bases between the two germline ends. Germline V gene sequence: CDR1 SGHTA, CDR2 FQGNSA. The CDR3 spans 13 residues.

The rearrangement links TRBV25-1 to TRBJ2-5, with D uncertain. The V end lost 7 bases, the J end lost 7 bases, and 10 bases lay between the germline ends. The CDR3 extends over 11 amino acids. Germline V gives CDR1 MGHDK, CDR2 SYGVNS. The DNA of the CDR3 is TGTGCCAGCACTGTACAGAGGACCCAGTACTTC. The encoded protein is CASTVQRTQYF.

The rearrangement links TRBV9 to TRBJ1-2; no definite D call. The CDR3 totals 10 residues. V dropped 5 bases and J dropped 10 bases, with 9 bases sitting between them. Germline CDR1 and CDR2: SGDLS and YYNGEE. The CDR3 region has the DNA TGTGCCAGCAGTGCGACCCCCTACACCTTC. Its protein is CASSATPYTF.

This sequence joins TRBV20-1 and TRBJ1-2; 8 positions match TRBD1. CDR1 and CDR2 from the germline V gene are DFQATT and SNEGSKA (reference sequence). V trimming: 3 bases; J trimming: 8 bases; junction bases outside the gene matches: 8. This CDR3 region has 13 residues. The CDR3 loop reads CSARVEGTGGYTF. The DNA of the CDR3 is TGCAGTGCTAGGGTAGAGGGGACAGGCGGCTACACCTTC.

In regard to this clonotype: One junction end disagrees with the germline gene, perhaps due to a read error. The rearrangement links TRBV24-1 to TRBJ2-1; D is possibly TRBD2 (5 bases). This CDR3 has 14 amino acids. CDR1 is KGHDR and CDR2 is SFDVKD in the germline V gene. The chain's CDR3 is CVTSDPKKRVEQFF. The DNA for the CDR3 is TGTGTCACCAGTGACCCCAAAAAGAGGGTTGAGCAGTTCTTC.